The T cell receptor beta chain under discussion was sequenced for a study of cytomegalovirus exposure and HLA in healthy donors. The sample holds a few counts of this clone. Relative to the germline gene, one junction end is altered; a read error may explain this. The CDR3 is made up of 12 amino acids. Germline CDR1 SEHNR, CDR2 FQNEAQ (reference sequence). Primers for the PCR totalled 60 Vbeta and 13 Jbeta. Repertoires were generated with immunoSEQ multiplex PCR, while TCRdb's copy carries only in-frame clones and drops some. Among about 50,000 clones, around 82% were seen once, and the ten largest hold 2% to 3%.

Sequenced sample: PBMCs. This rearrangement joins TRBV7-9 to TRBJ2-7; D unclear. The source is a boy aged 5 to 17 in good health and CMV-seropositive. The CDR3 sequence: CSSSLQSGEQYF. The CDR3 nucleotides are TGTTCCAGCAGCTTACAATCCGGCGAGCAGTACTTC.